This T cell receptor (beta chain) was identified during a study of regulatory T cells in long-lasting Graves disease. Whole-study context: Antithyroid drugs had been taken under 3 months by newly diagnosed Graves' patients.

The germline gives CDR1 SGHNT, CDR2 YYREEE (reference sequence). The CDR3 spans 12 residues. The trim removed 9 bases at V and 8 bases at J, leaving 11 bases unmatched. About this clonotype: Antigen specificity is unknown.

The time point was: newly diagnosed GD, antithyroid drugs for less than 3 months. TCR sequences were obtained from RNA taken from PBMCs. In Xi'an, China, an endocrinology department was the source of patients. Study observations and caveats: Patients whose Graves' disease persisted exhibited lower TCR diversity than those newly diagnosed. Rather than thyroid tissue, only peripheral blood underwent study.

CDR3-region Arm-PCR and iRepertoire HTBI primers produced the TCR beta libraries. Each CDR3 protein is one row after TCRdb ran MiXCR on the multiplex PCR reads. The sample lists about 200,000 distinct CDR3 sequences; around 18% were seen once. This TCR came from a female donor with Graves disease. The chain links TRBV5-4 to TRBJ2-7, with 7 bases identical to TRBD1. This specimen was peripheral blood mononuclear cells (PBMCs), taken at new diagnosis, from a patient treated with antithyroid drugs. The CDR3 coding sequence is TGTGCCAACAACTCAAAGGGGGCCAAGCAGTACTTC. The encoded protein is CANNSKGAKQYF.